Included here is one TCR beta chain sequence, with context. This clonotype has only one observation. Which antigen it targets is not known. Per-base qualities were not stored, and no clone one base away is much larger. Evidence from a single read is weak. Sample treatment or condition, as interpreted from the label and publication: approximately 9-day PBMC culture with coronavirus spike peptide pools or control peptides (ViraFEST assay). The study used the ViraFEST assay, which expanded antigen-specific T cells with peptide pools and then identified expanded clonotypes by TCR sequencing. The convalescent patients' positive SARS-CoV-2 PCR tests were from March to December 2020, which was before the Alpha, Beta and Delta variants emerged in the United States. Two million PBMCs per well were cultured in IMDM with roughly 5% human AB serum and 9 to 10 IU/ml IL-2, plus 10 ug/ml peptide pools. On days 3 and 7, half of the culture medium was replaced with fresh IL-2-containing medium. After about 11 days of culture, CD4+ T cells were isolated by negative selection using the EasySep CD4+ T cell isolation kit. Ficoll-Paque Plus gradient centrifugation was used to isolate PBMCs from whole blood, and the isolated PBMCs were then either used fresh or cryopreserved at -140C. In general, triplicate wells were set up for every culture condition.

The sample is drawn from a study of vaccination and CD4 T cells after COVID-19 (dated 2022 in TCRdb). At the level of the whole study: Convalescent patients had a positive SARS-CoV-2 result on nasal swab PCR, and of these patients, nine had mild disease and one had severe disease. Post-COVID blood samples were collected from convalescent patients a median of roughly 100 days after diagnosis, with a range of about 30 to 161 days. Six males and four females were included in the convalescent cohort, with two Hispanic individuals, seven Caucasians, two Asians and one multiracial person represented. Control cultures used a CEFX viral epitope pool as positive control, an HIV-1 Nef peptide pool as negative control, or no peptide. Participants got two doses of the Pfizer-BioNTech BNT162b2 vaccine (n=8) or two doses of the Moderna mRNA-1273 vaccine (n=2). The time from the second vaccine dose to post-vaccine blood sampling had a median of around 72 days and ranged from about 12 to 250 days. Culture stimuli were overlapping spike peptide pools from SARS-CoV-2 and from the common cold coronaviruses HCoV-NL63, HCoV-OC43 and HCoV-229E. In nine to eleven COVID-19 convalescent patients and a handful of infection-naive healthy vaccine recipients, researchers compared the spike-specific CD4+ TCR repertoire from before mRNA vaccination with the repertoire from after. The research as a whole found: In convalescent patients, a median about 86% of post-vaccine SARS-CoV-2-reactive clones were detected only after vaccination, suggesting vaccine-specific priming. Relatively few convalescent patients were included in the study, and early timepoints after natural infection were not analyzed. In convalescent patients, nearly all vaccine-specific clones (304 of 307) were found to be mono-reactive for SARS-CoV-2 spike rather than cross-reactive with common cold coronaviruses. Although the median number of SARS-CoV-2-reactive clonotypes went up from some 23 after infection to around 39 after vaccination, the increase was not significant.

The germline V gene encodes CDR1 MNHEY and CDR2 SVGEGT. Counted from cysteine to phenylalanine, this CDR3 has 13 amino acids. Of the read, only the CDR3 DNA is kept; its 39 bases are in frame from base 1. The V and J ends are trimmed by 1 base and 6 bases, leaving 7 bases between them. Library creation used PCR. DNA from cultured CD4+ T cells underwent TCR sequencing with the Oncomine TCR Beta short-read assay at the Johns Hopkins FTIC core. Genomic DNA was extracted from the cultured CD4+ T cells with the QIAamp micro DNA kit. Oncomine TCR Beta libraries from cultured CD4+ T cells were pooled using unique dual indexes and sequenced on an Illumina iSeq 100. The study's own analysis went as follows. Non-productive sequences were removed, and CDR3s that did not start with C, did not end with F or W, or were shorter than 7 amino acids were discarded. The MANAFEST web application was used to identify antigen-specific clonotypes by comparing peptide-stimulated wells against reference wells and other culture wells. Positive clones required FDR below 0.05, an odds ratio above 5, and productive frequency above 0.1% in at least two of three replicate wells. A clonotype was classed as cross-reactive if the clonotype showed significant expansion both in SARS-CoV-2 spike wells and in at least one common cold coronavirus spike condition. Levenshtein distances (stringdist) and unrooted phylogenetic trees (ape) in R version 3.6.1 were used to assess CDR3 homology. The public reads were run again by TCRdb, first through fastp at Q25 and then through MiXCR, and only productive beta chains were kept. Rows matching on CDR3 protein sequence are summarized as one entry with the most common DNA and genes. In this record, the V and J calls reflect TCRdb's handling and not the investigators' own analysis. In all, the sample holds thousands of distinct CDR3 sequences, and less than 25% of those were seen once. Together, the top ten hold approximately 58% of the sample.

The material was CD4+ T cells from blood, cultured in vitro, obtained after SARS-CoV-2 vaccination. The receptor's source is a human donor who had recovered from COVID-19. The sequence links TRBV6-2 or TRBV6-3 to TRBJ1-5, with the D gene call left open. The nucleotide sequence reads TGTGCCAGCAGTTACTTTTCGATTCAGCCCCAGCATTTT. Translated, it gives CASSYFSIQPQHF.